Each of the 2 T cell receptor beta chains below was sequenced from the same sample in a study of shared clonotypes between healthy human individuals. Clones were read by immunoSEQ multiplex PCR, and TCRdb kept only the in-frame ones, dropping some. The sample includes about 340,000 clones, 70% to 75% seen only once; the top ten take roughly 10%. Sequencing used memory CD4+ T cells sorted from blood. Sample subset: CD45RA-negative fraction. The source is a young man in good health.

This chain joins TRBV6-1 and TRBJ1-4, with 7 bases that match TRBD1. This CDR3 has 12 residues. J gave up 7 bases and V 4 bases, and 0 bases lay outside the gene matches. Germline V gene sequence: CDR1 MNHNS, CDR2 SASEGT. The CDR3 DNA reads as TGTGCCAGCAGTGGGACAGGTGAAAAACTGTTTTTT. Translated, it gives CASSGTGEKLFF.

The CDR3 coding sequence is TGTGCCGCGTCCCGGGACAACTTCTACGAGCAGTACTTC. Residues: CAASRDNFYEQYF. The chain is built from TRBV30 and TRBJ2-7; D possibly corresponds to TRBD1 (6 bases). The CDR3 runs 13 residues. V lost 8 bases, J lost 3 bases, and 17 bases lay in between. Looked up from germline, CDR1 is GTSNPN and CDR2 is SVGIG (reference sequence). Combining the CDR3 with reference TRBV30 and TRBJ2-7 gives the whole variable domain SQTIHQWPATLVQPVGSPLSLECTVEGTSNPNLYWYRQAAGRGLQLLFYSVGIGQISSEVPQNLSASRPQDRQFILSSKKLLLSDSGFYLCAASRDNFYEQYFGPGTRLTVT.